This T cell receptor (beta chain) was sequenced in a study of shared T cell receptors in the human thymus. Germline V lookup: CDR1 SGHAT, CDR2 FQNNGV. This CDR3 comprises 19 residues. Trimming removed 8 bases from V and 5 bases from J; junction bases left unmatched: 23. Clones were read by immunoSEQ multiplex PCR, and TCRdb kept only the in-frame ones, dropping some. The repertoire has roughly 710,000 clones, 75% to 90% of them found once; the top ten carry over 0.008%. These data also formed part of another study, on human thymus T cells. From that study: Obtained as resections during corrective heart surgery, the thymus tissue was then studied.

This sequence joins TRBV11-2 and TRBJ2-2, with 7 nucleotides matching TRBD2. This TCR was recovered from a girl less than two years old with a congenital heart defect. Sequencing input: thymocytes. CDR3 in amino acids: CASESPETSPSFWTGELFF. The CDR3 DNA is TGTGCCAGCGAAAGTCCGGAGACTAGCCCATCATTTTGGACCGGGGAGCTGTTTTTT.